This T cell receptor (beta chain) was sequenced during a study of cytomegalovirus exposure and HLA in healthy donors (dated by TCRdb to about 2017). About the full investigation: According to an earlier analysis of around 600 of the donors, some 180 million T cells yielded approximately 120 million unique TCR beta sequences and approximately 280 Gb of sequence data. Both class I and class II loci were covered by HLA typing, at four-digit resolution. In an earlier analysis of 587 of the donors, high-throughput TCR beta sequencing was used to judge whether each TCR beta V gene segment behaved as functional or pseudogenic. In the later analysis, no new phenotypic data were used to find candidate immune exposures; instead, reliance was placed on TCR beta sequences and their occurrence across donors. An early release covering over 500 HLA-typed donors comprised about 300 gigabases of sequencing data and 85 million or so unique TCR sequences. Donor age, sex, ethnicity and CMV serostatus were collected together with the repertoire data. The study was designed to test whether signatures of past pathogen exposure could be identified by cataloging public T cell receptors. To study patterns of TCR occurrence, a later analysis re-analyzed previously published TCR beta repertoires from 666 donors and added high-resolution HLA genotyping. The genetic ancestry cluster associated with self-reported Caucasian donors included 65% to 90% of the approximately 430 genotyped donors. The number of donors typed differed by locus, with about 620-630 for A, B, C, DRB1 and DQB1, over 500 for DQA1, over 600 for DPA1, and some 440 for DPB1. The study used immunosequencing to profile the T cell repertoires of about 670 subjects and linked those repertoires to cytomegalovirus serostatus. Across about 370 genotyped donors of the cohort, an average of roughly 250,000 unique TCR beta nucleotide sequences per donor were sequenced, and roughly 17% of those sequences were non-productive. In a later genetic analysis, genome-wide SNP genotypes for about 55% of the 666 donors were used, and that subset was treated as a discovery cohort. All discovery cohort repertoires had been generated using a single sequencing platform. A separate validation cohort of roughly 130 different subjects was used in addition to the roughly 670-subject first cohort. To predict cytomegalovirus infection status, the study brought together high-throughput TCR immunosequencing, statistical association of individual TCRs with disease status, and machine learning. Several DR-DQ haplotypes were handled as single units for association and clustering because linkage in the cohort was strong.

Results and caveats for the whole study, not just this receptor: Linkage disequilibrium might explain the correlated functional status among segregating V segments, but an unknown experimental factor could not be ruled out. When HLA alleles, especially DR and DQ, strongly co-occurred, TCR associations were difficult to assign to individual alleles. In a later analysis, most CMV-associated TCR beta chains were found to appear HLA-restricted, with HLA associations seemingly driven largely by CMV exposure. Cytomegalovirus status was reported to be diagnosed by the classifier with high specificity and sensitivity in both the original and validation cohorts. The presence/absence analyses assumed that sequencing depth was roughly uniform across donors, and that assumption may not be true. Because HLA typing was missing for some donors at each locus, association tests included only the typed subset. In a later analysis, around 17,000 TCR beta sequences were associated with specific HLA alleles at a false discovery rate of 0.05. It was suggested by the authors that the approach could potentially be generalized to other disease states and immunological phenotypes. A later genetic analysis associated a missense DCLRE1C variant with V-gene and J-gene trimming of TCR beta chains, and an independent cohort replicated the association. Because the 87-base-pair reads could not distinguish some IMGT-functional V segments, including TRBV6-2 and TRBV6-3, those segments were excluded. Compared with the approximately 710-donor mean, donors in an Asian-associated ancestry cluster had fewer N-insertions in productive TCRs, according to a later genetic analysis. The cohort was sequenced for TCR beta chains only, and without alpha or paired-chain data the features that could be detected were limited. Broadly in line with IMGT annotations, most TCR beta V segments showed up in productive rearrangements about 90% or about 30% of the time in an earlier analysis of 587 of the donors. A further reported finding was that TCR beta sequences accurately predicted the HLA-A and HLA-B alleles for most subjects in the first cohort. In a later analysis, several top co-occurrence clusters were reported to appear linked to parvovirus B19, influenza, CMV and Epstein-Barr virus. The study listed around 160 TCR beta chains as associated with cytomegalovirus. A later analysis found that TCR association rates varied across HLA loci, with DRB1 alleles showing the most associated TCRs and HLA-C alleles the fewest. A few of the identified cytomegalovirus-associated TCR beta chains were confirmed in vitro to be specific for cytomegalovirus antigens. A group of highly shared sequence variants was considered likely to be a technical artifact of the sequencing pipeline. Compared with equally common non-associated chains, HLA-associated TCR beta chains in a later analysis were more clonally expanded and had lower generation probabilities. Because counts were too low, roughly 17 rarely observed V segments, including chromosome 9 orphons, were left out of the earlier analysis of several hundred of the donors. For the cohort, immune exposure information was limited to CMV serostatus. Across donors, most TCR sequences were observed very rarely, whereas some public TCRs were present in many individuals.

In total, 666 healthy bone marrow donors made up the cohort. All cohort members were sampled while nominally healthy, although unrecorded immune exposures were likely present. The donor was CMV seropositive and belonged to the group of about 290 seropositive cohort members. A peripheral blood sample was collected from each donor, and TCR beta sequencing was performed on peripheral blood mononuclear cells. Genomic DNA was extracted from the blood cell samples with the Qiagen DNeasy Blood Extraction Kit. From a lookup of the germline V gene (reference sequence), CDR1 and CDR2 are SEHNR and FQNEAQ. The CDR3 covers 15 residues, taking in both the cysteine and the phenylalanine. Only CDR3 DNA is held: 45 bases, read in frame from base 1. V lost 1 base and J lost 6 bases; the stretch between them is 15 bases long. Concerning this clone: Its antigen target is currently unknown. No base quality values were provided; no much bigger clone lies one nucleotide off.

The library was built by means of the immunoSEQ multiplex PCR assay. For the multiplex PCR, a mixture combining 60 forward primers for TCR Vbeta segments and 13 reverse primers for TCR Jbeta segments was used. The CDR3 region of rearranged TCR beta genes was amplified from genomic DNA by a multiplex PCR assay. The amplified TCR beta libraries were sequenced on the Illumina HiSeq System as 87-base-pair reads. In the source study's methods: In a later analysis, some 80 million unique TCR beta chains were counted across the roughly 610 repertoires, and around 11 million of these chains were shared by at least two donors. To remove PCR and sequencing errors, raw reads were error-corrected and collapsed into unique sequences using a nearest-neighbor algorithm that merged closely related sequences. CDR3 sequences were aligned to IMGT reference sequences to assign V, D and J gene segments. For a sequence to be retained, a match of at least six nucleotides was required to both a V gene segment and a J gene segment. A rearrangement was called productive if the CDR3 had no stop codons and remained in frame with V and J, and every other rearrangement was called non-productive. CDR3 was defined by IMGT convention, running from the second conserved V-encoded cysteine to the conserved J-encoded phenylalanine. Sequences without an unambiguous match to a single V gene segment were excluded from the earlier analysis of 450 to 650 of the donors. An earlier analysis of 500 to 700 of the donors classified V segments as functional when productive rearrangements were above 56.7% and as segregating when the standard deviation between donors was above 5%. A statistical classification framework was built for diagnosing cytomegalovirus status from the catalog of TCR beta chain sequences. In a later analysis, TCR nucleotide sequences were compared against IMGT/GENE-DB human TR gene sequences so that V and J genes could be assigned. A later analysis assigned CDR3 sequences and most-parsimonious VDJ recombination scenarios with the TCRdist pipeline. A later analysis defined each TCR beta chain by its CDR3 amino acid sequence plus V-gene family, and excluded reads lacking a unique V-gene family. A later analysis removed several hundred highly shared, low-generation-probability nucleotide sequences to deal with suspected cross-contamination and a sequencing artifact. In a later analysis, a clonal expansion index was calculated for each public chain from normalized within-repertoire ranks of inferred template counts. A later analysis computed generation probabilities with a VDJ recombination model fitted to out-of-frame rearrangements, and checked the results against IGoR. In a later analysis, TCR-TCR, TCR-HLA and TCR-CMV co-occurrence was scored with hypergeometric tests, and a repertoire-size bias correction was applied to TCR pairs. To estimate false discovery rates, a later analysis permuted the HLA or CMV assignments 20 times. In a later analysis, co-occurring TCRs were grouped using DBSCAN, with TCRdist sequence similarity added in when clustering inside HLA-allele-positive subsets. Repertoires with fewer than 30,000 or more than 120,000 public chains were left out of co-occurrence clustering, as were five repertoires with anomalous nucleotide sharing. In TCRdb, the immuneACCESS table is reduced to in-frame sequences with V and J assigned. These tables do not hold every clone; where another copy was compared, an unresolved V gene accounts for under half, and the others remain unexplained. V and J calls plus clone size are reproduced from that table; the DNA served to infer D and trimming. The sample records about 140,000 clones, 70% to 80% of which are singletons. The top ten clones comprise just over 8.5% of the sample.

Recombination linked TRBV7-9 to TRBJ1-2; a weak D assignment points to TRBD1 (5 bases agree). Source material: PBMCs. The TCR originated in a woman aged 50 to 65 in good health and CMV-seropositive. The CDR3 sequence is CASSLELGGVHGYTF. The nucleotides read TGTGCCAGCAGCTTAGAATTGGGAGGGGTCCATGGCTACACCTTC.